These T cell receptor beta chains were read from a single sample in a study of cytomegalovirus exposure and HLA in healthy donors. Clones were sequenced by immunoSEQ multiplex PCR, and TCRdb holds only the in-frame ones, with some missing. The sample holds some 120,000 clones, about 80% seen once. The specimen was PBMCs. These receptors all come from a human donor in good health. Both conserved end residues are part of each CDR3. D genes are given only for firm matches. The listing skips clone size in some rows; elsewhere it reads once, few, many or a size class.

clone size: .; D gene: TRBD1; J gene: TRBJ1-3; V gene: TRBV10-3; CDR3 DNA: TGTGCCATCAGGGACGGGACAGGTGCCGATTTAGTCACCATATATTTT; CDR3 protein: CAIRDGTGADLVTIYF
clone size: .; D gene: TRBD2; J gene: TRBJ2-3; V gene: TRBV28; CDR3 DNA: TGTGCCAGCAGTTTCGCCCAGCGGGGGGGCTCGGATACGCAGTATTTT; CDR3 protein: CASSFAQRGGSDTQYF
clone size: .; D gene: .; J gene: TRBJ1-2; V gene: TRBV5-6; CDR3 DNA: TGTGCCAGCAGCTCGGGGATTCGTGGAGGCTACACCTTC; CDR3 protein: CASSSGIRGGYTF
clone size: .; D gene: .; J gene: TRBJ1-5; V gene: TRBV4-1; CDR3 DNA: TGCGCCAGCAGCCAGACAGACGTTGATCCGCCCCAGCATTTT; CDR3 protein: CASSQTDVDPPQHF
clone size: .; D gene: .; J gene: TRBJ1-4; V gene: TRBV6-1; CDR3 DNA: TGTGCCAGCAGTGAAGCCGGGGGGATCTGGTTTTTT; CDR3 protein: CASSEAGGIWFF
clone size: .; D gene: TRBD1; J gene: TRBJ1-1; V gene: TRBV5-1; CDR3 DNA: TGCGCCAGCAGCTTGGGAGCAACAGGGGCTAAAGCTTTCTTT; CDR3 protein: CASSLGATGAKAFF
clone size: .; D gene: TRBD1; J gene: TRBJ1-2; V gene: TRBV6-6; CDR3 DNA: TGTGCCAGCAGTGCGAGGACAGGGGGCTATGGCTACACCTTC; CDR3 protein: CASSARTGGYGYTF
clone size: once; D gene: TRBD2; J gene: TRBJ2-1; V gene: TRBV19; CDR3 DNA: TGTGCCAGTAGTATTCGCGGGGGGTCCTACAATGAGCAGTTCTTC; CDR3 protein: CASSIRGGSYNEQFF
clone size: .; D gene: .; J gene: TRBJ2-7; V gene: TRBV6-5; CDR3 DNA: TGTGCCAGCAGTTACTCCAGCGAGGGCTACGAGCAGTACTTC; CDR3 protein: CASSYSSEGYEQYF
clone size: .; D gene: .; J gene: TRBJ1-4; V gene: TRBV19; CDR3 DNA: TGTGCCAGTAGTACCCCAATGAGGGGACATGGTGAAAAACTGTTTTTT; CDR3 protein: CASSTPMRGHGEKLFF
clone size: once; D gene: TRBD2; J gene: TRBJ2-1; V gene: TRBV4-1; CDR3 DNA: TGCGCCAGCAGCCACCTACTAGCGGGGGAAGACAATGAGCAGTTCTTC; CDR3 protein: CASSHLLAGEDNEQFF
clone size: .; D gene: .; J gene: TRBJ2-1; V gene: TRBV11-2; CDR3 DNA: TGTGCCAGCCGCTTAGTACGCGATGAGCAGTTCTTC; CDR3 protein: CASRLVRDEQFF
clone size: .; D gene: .; J gene: TRBJ2-3; V gene: TRBV7-2; CDR3 DNA: TGTGCCAGCACCCCGTCGACAGGGAGGATTCCAGATACGCAGTATTTT; CDR3 protein: CASTPSTGRIPDTQYF
clone size: .; D gene: TRBD1; J gene: TRBJ1-6; V gene: TRBV28; CDR3 DNA: TGTGCCAGCAGGAAAGGGACAGTAAGCTCCTATAATTCACCCCTCCACTTT; CDR3 protein: CASRKGTVSSYNSPLHF
clone size: .; D gene: TRBD1; J gene: TRBJ1-2; V gene: TRBV4-1; CDR3 DNA: TGCGCCAGCAGCCAAGTGTCCGGGACAGGGTTGATAATTCCTGGCTACACCTTC; CDR3 protein: CASSQVSGTGLIIPGYTF
clone size: .; D gene: .; J gene: TRBJ2-2; V gene: TRBV4-2; CDR3 DNA: TGTGCCAGCAGCCCGGACAGCGATTACACCGGGGAGCTGTTTTTT; CDR3 protein: CASSPDSDYTGELFF
clone size: .; D gene: .; J gene: TRBJ1-2; V gene: TRBV9; CDR3 DNA: TGTGCCAGCAGCGTAGGGGCAGACAGACTTATATCGAGGCAGTCGGGCTACACCTTC; CDR3 protein: CASSVGADRLISRQSGYTF
clone size: once; D gene: .; J gene: TRBJ2-7; V gene: TRBV13; CDR3 DNA: TGTGCCAGCAGCCCCTCCCCCGGACAGCAGGAATTCTACGAGCAGTACTTC; CDR3 protein: CASSPSPGQQEFYEQYF
clone size: once; D gene: .; J gene: TRBJ2-3; V gene: TRBV29-1; CDR3 DNA: TGCAGCGTTGAAGATCGTCAGGCCGCCTCATTCAGGGATACGCAGTATTTT; CDR3 protein: CSVEDRQAASFRDTQYF
clone size: .; D gene: .; J gene: TRBJ2-6; V gene: TRBV5-1; CDR3 DNA: TGCGCCAGCGGACAGACGACAAACCCTGGGGCCAACGTCCCGACTTTC; CDR3 protein: CASGQTTNPGANVPTF
clone size: .; D gene: .; J gene: TRBJ1-5; V gene: TRBV9; CDR3 DNA: TGTGCCAGCAGCGTAGGAGTTAGCAATCAGCCCCAGCATTTT; CDR3 protein: CASSVGVSNQPQHF
clone size: few; D gene: .; J gene: TRBJ1-1; V gene: TRBV6-1; CDR3 DNA: TGTGCCAGCAGTGAAGTCGGACGGACACTCGACACTGAAGCTTTCTTT; CDR3 protein: CASSEVGRTLDTEAFF
clone size: .; D gene: .; J gene: TRBJ2-7; V gene: TRBV13; CDR3 DNA: TGTGCCAGCAGCCTAACTGACAGGCACGACGAGCAGTACTTC; CDR3 protein: CASSLTDRHDEQYF
clone size: .; D gene: .; J gene: TRBJ1-5; V gene: TRBV11-2; CDR3 DNA: TGTGCCAGCAGCTTAGGGGGCTCCGGGCCCCAGCATTTT; CDR3 protein: CASSLGGSGPQHF
clone size: once; D gene: TRBD2; J gene: TRBJ2-3; V gene: TRBV11-3; CDR3 DNA: TGTGCCAGCAGCCTCGGGGGGTCGCACACAGATACGCAGTATTTT; CDR3 protein: CASSLGGSHTDTQYF
clone size: .; D gene: TRBD2; J gene: TRBJ2-7; V gene: TRBV6-1; CDR3 DNA: TGTGCCAGCAGTGAGGTCGGGACTAGCGGGGGGGTTTCGAGGGAGCAGTACTTC; CDR3 protein: CASSEVGTSGGVSREQYF
clone size: .; D gene: .; J gene: TRBJ2-3; V gene: TRBV7-3; CDR3 DNA: TGTGCCAGCAGCTCAGGGGCCCAGCGATTCACAGATACGCAGTATTTT; CDR3 protein: CASSSGAQRFTDTQYF
clone size: .; D gene: .; J gene: TRBJ2-7; V gene: TRBV9; CDR3 DNA: TGTGCCAGCAGCCCTGCGGGGCTTACCTACGAGCAGTACTTC; CDR3 protein: CASSPAGLTYEQYF
clone size: .; D gene: .; J gene: TRBJ2-7; V gene: TRBV19; CDR3 DNA: TGTGCCAGTAGCCAGGGAACCTACGAGCAGTACTTC; CDR3 protein: CASSQGTYEQYF
clone size: .; D gene: TRBD1; J gene: TRBJ1-2; V gene: TRBV5-1; CDR3 DNA: TGCGCCAGCAGCAAAGACAGGGATGGCTACACCTTC; CDR3 protein: CASSKDRDGYTF
clone size: once; D gene: TRBD2; J gene: TRBJ2-6; V gene: TRBV4-1; CDR3 DNA: TGCGCCAGCAGCCAAGCTCGGGGGGGGGTCTCTGGGGCCAACGTCCTGACTTTC; CDR3 protein: CASSQARGGVSGANVLTF
clone size: .; D gene: .; J gene: TRBJ1-2; V gene: TRBV18; CDR3 DNA: TGTGCCAGCTCCCCGAGAGATACAGGGTGGTATGGCTACACCTTC; CDR3 protein: CASSPRDTGWYGYTF
clone size: .; D gene: TRBD2; J gene: TRBJ2-1; V gene: TRBV7-2; CDR3 DNA: TGTGCCAGCAGCCTGCCGGGACTATCAAGGGATGAGCAGTTCTTC; CDR3 protein: CASSLPGLSRDEQFF
clone size: .; D gene: .; J gene: TRBJ1-1; V gene: TRBV5-6; CDR3 DNA: TGTGCCAGCAGCTTCGTGGCGGGGATGGGCAAGGACACTGAAGCTTTCTTT; CDR3 protein: CASSFVAGMGKDTEAFF
clone size: once; D gene: .; J gene: TRBJ1-2; V gene: TRBV7-9; CDR3 DNA: TGTGCCAGCAGCTTACGCGGTACCTATGGCTACACCTTC; CDR3 protein: CASSLRGTYGYTF
clone size: .; D gene: .; J gene: TRBJ1-2; V gene: TRBV6-1; CDR3 DNA: TGTGCCGCCAGACTCCCCAATGGCTACACCTTC; CDR3 protein: CAARLPNGYTF
clone size: few; D gene: .; J gene: TRBJ1-5; V gene: TRBV13; CDR3 DNA: TGTGCCAGCAGCTTAGCCTTGAGCAATCAGCCCCAGCATTTT; CDR3 protein: CASSLALSNQPQHF
clone size: .; D gene: .; J gene: TRBJ1-1; V gene: TRBV4-1; CDR3 DNA: TGCGCCAGCAGCCAAGTCGGGGGGCGGAGGACTGAAGCTTTCTTT; CDR3 protein: CASSQVGGRRTEAFF
clone size: .; D gene: TRBD1; J gene: TRBJ1-5; V gene: TRBV4-1; CDR3 DNA: TGCGCCAGCAGCCAATCGCGGGTCACTGGGACAGGCGGCAATCAGCCCCAGCATTTT; CDR3 protein: CASSQSRVTGTGGNQPQHF
clone size: .; D gene: .; J gene: TRBJ2-5; V gene: TRBV15; CDR3 DNA: TGTGCCACCAGCAACCTTTCGGGTTACCAAGAGACCCAGTACTTC; CDR3 protein: CATSNLSGYQETQYF
clone size: .; D gene: .; J gene: TRBJ1-6; V gene: TRBV4-2; CDR3 DNA: TGTGCCAGCAGACAGGTCGGGGGAGGCATGGGGTCACCCCTCCACTTT; CDR3 protein: CASRQVGGGMGSPLHF
clone size: .; D gene: TRBD1; J gene: TRBJ1-5; V gene: TRBV7-9; CDR3 DNA: TGTGCCAGCAGTACCGGACAGGGCCAGCCCCAGCATTTT; CDR3 protein: CASSTGQGQPQHF
clone size: .; D gene: .; J gene: TRBJ2-1; V gene: TRBV4-2; CDR3 DNA: TGTGCCAGCAGCCAAGAGATACGGGTGAATGAGCAGTTCTTC; CDR3 protein: CASSQEIRVNEQFF
clone size: .; D gene: .; J gene: TRBJ2-7; V gene: TRBV15; CDR3 DNA: TGTGCCACCAGCCCCCGGGGTCTAGGCAGGGGGAGGTACGAGCAGTACTTC; CDR3 protein: CATSPRGLGRGRYEQYF
clone size: .; D gene: .; J gene: TRBJ2-1; V gene: TRBV6-6; CDR3 DNA: TGTGCCAGCAGTTACGCCAGGGTCGGTGAGCAGTTCTTC; CDR3 protein: CASSYARVGEQFF
clone size: once; D gene: TRBD2; J gene: TRBJ2-7; V gene: TRBV19; CDR3 DNA: TGTGCCAGTAGTACCTTAGCGGGGGGTTCTCCCTACGAGCAGTACTTC; CDR3 protein: CASSTLAGGSPYEQYF
clone size: .; D gene: TRBD1; J gene: TRBJ1-1; V gene: TRBV19; CDR3 DNA: TGTGCCAGTAGGGGGACAGGGGGCTCTGAAGCTTTCTTT; CDR3 protein: CASRGTGGSEAFF
clone size: .; D gene: .; J gene: TRBJ2-1; V gene: TRBV11-3; CDR3 DNA: TGTGCCAGCAGGCCCCCCCGACTTTACGGCCACAATGAGCAGTTCTTC; CDR3 protein: CASRPPRLYGHNEQFF
clone size: once; D gene: TRBD1; J gene: TRBJ2-1; V gene: TRBV27; CDR3 DNA: TGTGCCAGCGGGACAGGGCTAGTCTACAATGAGCAGTTCTTC; CDR3 protein: CASGTGLVYNEQFF
clone size: .; D gene: .; J gene: TRBJ2-7; V gene: TRBV9; CDR3 DNA: TGTGCCAGCAGCGTAGGGGAGAGCAATAGACCCTACGAGCAGTACTTC; CDR3 protein: CASSVGESNRPYEQYF
clone size: .; D gene: .; J gene: TRBJ2-3; V gene: TRBV5-4; CDR3 DNA: TGTGCCAGCAGCTTGTCTGATACGCAGTATTTT; CDR3 protein: CASSLSDTQYF
clone size: .; D gene: .; J gene: TRBJ2-3; V gene: TRBV2; CDR3 DNA: TGTGCCAGCAGTGGTCCCCTAGGGGGTATGTATTTT; CDR3 protein: CASSGPLGGMYF
clone size: .; D gene: TRBD2; J gene: TRBJ2-5; V gene: TRBV11-3; CDR3 DNA: TGTGCCAGCAGCTCCAACTGGACTAGCGGAGAGACCCAGTACTTC; CDR3 protein: CASSSNWTSGETQYF
clone size: .; D gene: .; J gene: TRBJ1-2; V gene: TRBV2; CDR3 DNA: TGTGCCAGTACCCCCGGAGGGTTCAACTATGGCTACACCTTC; CDR3 protein: CASTPGGFNYGYTF
clone size: .; D gene: .; J gene: TRBJ1-5; V gene: TRBV18; CDR3 DNA: TGTGCCAGCTCACAGGGCAGGGGTGATCAGCCCCAGCATTTT; CDR3 protein: CASSQGRGDQPQHF
clone size: .; D gene: .; J gene: TRBJ1-1; V gene: TRBV4-3; CDR3 DNA: TGCGCCAGCAGCCAAGATCAGGGAAGGACTGAAGCTTTCTTT; CDR3 protein: CASSQDQGRTEAFF